This T cell receptor beta chain emerged from a study of blood T cell repertoires in COVID-19 (TCRdb year 2020). For context, the study as a whole: Collaborator samples came from the United States, Italy and Spain and covered acute and convalescent phases of COVID-19. The material from the prospective study consisted of cDNA or gDNA derived from T cells, B-cell-depleted T cells, or PBMCs. Deeply sampled blood TCRbeta repertoires from subjects exposed to, actively infected with, or recovered from COVID-19 were included in the dataset. A freely available public database, intended as a resource for researchers studying the immune response to SARS-CoV-2, is where the repertoires were released. The samples were drawn from the first 160 participants of the ongoing ImmuneRACE study and from 1,254 subjects provided by 6 global collaborators. A de-identified subject ID, COVID-19 status, age in years and sex were almost always included in the sample metadata. Where available, HLA class I and class II types were taken from metadata supplied by the sample provider and were not determined by assay-based typing.

In the prospective study, participants were roughly 18 to 100 years old, resided in about two dozen geographic areas of the United States, and were enrolled through a virtual design. To assign participants to cohorts, the prospective study relied on clinical history that participants themselves reported in a screening survey and a study questionnaire. For ImmuneRACE Cohort 3, a participant was defined as recovered based on two consecutive negative NP/OP PCR tests, clearance by a healthcare professional, or resolution of symptoms. Each participant in the prospective study had whole blood, serum and a nasopharyngeal or oropharyngeal swab collected by mobile phlebotomists. Participants in the prospective study had the option to provide additional blood draws and questionnaires over a roughly 2-month period. Prospective study blood samples were shipped either frozen or at room temperature before DNA extraction.

The immunoSEQ Assay, a bias-controlled multiplex PCR, was used to amplify TCRbeta CDR3 regions from genomic DNA. In the original analysis: Nucleated cell counts per sample were estimated from amplification of reference gene primers within the assay. Sequence reads were collapsed and filtered to measure the absolute abundance of every unique TCRbeta CDR3 rearrangement. For each sample, productive Simpson clonality was calculated as the square root of Simpson's diversity index over productive rearrangements. The source is immuneACCESS, and TCRdb retained only in-frame sequences with V and J called. Part of the clones is not carried over; for the studies checked, unresolved V genes explain less than half of this, and the remainder is unexplained. That table furnishes V, J and clone size, whereas the DNA furnished D and trimming. The sample table holds 380,000 or so clones, of which about 90% were seen once. The ten top clones hold 1% to 1.5% of the sample.

Summary of the overall study and its limitations: The amount of clinical and demographic metadata varied by source and participant and was provided uncurated.

This clone appeared a few times. It has no known antigen specificity. The record has no base qualities; no much larger clone is one base away. Via the germline V gene (reference sequence), CDR1 is LNHDA and CDR2 SQIVND. The CDR3, from cysteine to phenylalanine, totals 15 residues. The kept DNA is CDR3 alone, 45 bases in frame from the first base. The V and J ends are trimmed by 5 bases and 5 bases, leaving 18 bases between them. Specimen: PBMCs or T cells enriched from blood (not recorded which). The chain is made from TRBV19 and TRBJ1-1; no D gene call is confident. The sequence came from a man aged 30-40 years who had recovered from COVID-19. In nucleotides, the sequence is TGTGCCAGTAGTCCCTGGGAGCGTGGGAGGACTGAAGCTTTCTTT. It codes for CASSPWERGRTEAFF. The CDR3 plus the reference TRBV19 and TRBJ1-1 genes for the other parts give the full variable domain: DGGITQSPKYLFRKEGQNVTLSCEQNLNHDAMYWYRQDPGQGLRLIYYSQIVNDFQKGDIAEGYSVSREKKESFPLTVTSAQKNPTAFYLCASSPWERGRTEAFFGQGTRLTVV.